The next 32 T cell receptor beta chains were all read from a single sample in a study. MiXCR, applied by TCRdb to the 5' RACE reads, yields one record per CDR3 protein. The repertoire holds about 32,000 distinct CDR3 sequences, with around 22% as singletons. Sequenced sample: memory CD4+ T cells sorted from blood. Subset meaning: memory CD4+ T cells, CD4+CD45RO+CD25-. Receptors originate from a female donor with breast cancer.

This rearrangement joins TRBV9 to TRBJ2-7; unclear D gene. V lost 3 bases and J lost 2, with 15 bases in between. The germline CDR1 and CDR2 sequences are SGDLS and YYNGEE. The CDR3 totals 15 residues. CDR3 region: CASSATGVRPYEQYF. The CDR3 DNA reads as TGTGCCAGCAGCGCTACGGGCGTGAGGCCCTACGAGCAGTACTTC. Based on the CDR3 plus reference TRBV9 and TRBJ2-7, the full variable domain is DSGVTQTPKHLITATGQRVTLRCSPRSGDLSVYWYQQSLDQGLQFLIQYYNGEERAKGNILERFSAQQFPDLHSELNLSSLELGDSALYFCASSATGVRPYEQYFGPGTRLTVT.

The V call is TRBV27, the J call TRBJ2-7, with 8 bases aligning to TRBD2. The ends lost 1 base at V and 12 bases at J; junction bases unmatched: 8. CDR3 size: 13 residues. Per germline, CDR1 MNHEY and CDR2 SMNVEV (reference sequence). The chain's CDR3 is CASSLYGGGKLYF. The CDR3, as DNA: TGTGCCAGCAGTTTATACGGGGGGGGAAAGTTGTACTTC.

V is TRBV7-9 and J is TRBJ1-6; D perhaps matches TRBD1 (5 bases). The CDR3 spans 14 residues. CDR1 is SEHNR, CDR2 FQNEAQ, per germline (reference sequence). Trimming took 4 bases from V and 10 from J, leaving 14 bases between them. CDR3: CASSSGTGPSPLHF. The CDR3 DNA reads TGTGCCAGCAGCTCGGGAACGGGGCCCTCACCCCTCCACTTT.

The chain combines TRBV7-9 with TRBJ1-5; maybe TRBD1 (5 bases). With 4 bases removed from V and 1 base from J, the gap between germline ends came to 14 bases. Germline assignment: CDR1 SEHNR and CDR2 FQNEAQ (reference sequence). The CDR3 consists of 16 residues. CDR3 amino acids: CASSSDTFLSNQPQHF. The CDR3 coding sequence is TGTGCCAGCAGCTCGGACACATTCTTGAGCAATCAGCCCCAGCATTTT.

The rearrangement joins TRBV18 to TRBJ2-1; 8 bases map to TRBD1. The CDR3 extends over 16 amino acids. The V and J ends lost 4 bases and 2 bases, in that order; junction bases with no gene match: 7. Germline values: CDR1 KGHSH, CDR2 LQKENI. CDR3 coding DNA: TGTGCCAGCTCACTTTCCGGGACAGGAACCTACAATGAGCAGTTCTTC. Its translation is CASSLSGTGTYNEQFF.

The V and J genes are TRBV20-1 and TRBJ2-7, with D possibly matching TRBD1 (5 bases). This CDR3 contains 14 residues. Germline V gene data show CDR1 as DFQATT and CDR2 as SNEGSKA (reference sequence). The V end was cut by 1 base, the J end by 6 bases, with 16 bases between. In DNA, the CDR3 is TGCAGTGCTAGAGTTTGGGGCAGGGTAGGCGAGCAGTACTTC. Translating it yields CSARVWGRVGEQYF.

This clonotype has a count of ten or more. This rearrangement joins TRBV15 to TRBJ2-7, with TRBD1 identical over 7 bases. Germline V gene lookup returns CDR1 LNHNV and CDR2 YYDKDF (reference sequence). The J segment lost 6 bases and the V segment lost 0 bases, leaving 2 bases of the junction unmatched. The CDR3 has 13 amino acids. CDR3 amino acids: CATSRDGTAEQYF. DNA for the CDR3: TGTGCCACCAGCAGAGACGGGACAGCCGAGCAGTACTTC.

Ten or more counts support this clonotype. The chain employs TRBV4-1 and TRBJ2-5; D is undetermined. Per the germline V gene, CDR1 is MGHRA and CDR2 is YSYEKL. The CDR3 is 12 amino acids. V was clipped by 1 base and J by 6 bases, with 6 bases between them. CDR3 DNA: TGCGCCAGCAGCCAAGGGGTGAAGACCCAGTACTTC. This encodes CASSQGVKTQYF.

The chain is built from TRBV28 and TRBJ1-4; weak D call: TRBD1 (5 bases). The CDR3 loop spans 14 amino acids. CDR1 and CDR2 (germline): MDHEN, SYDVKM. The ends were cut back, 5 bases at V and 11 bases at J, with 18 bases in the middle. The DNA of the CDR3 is TGTGCCAGCAGTACCGGGACTCCCTGCGGGAAACTGTTTTTT. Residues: CASSTGTPCGKLFF.

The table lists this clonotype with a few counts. The CDR3 region is CASSPRALAGTQYF. Written as DNA, the CDR3 is TGTGCCAGCAGCCCGAGGGCCCTAGCTGGGACCCAGTACTTC. This chain links TRBV9 with TRBJ2-5, with D tentatively TRBD2 (5 bases). The V and J ends lost 4 bases and 7 bases respectively, with 17 bases between them. This CDR3 contains 14 residues. CDR1 is SGDLS, CDR2 YYNGEE, per germline.

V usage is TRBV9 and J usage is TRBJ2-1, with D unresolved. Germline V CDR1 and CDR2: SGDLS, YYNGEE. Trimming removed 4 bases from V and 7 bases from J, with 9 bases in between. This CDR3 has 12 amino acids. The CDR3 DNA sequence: TGTGCCAGCAGCATTACTCAAAATGAGCAGTTCTTC. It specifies CASSITQNEQFF.

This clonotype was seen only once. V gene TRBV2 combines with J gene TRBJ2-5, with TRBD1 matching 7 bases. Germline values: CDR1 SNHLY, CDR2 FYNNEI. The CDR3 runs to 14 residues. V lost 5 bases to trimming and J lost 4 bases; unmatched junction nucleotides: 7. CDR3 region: CASSTGTAGETQYF. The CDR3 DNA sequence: TGTGCCAGCAGTACCGGGACAGCCGGAGAGACCCAGTACTTC.

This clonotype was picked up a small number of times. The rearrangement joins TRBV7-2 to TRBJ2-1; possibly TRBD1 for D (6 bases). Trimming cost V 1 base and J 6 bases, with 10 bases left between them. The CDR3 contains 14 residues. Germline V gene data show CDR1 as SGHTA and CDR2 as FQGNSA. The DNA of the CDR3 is TGTGCCAGCAGCTTAGAGGGGGTTCCCAATGAGCAGTTCTTC. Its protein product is CASSLEGVPNEQFF.

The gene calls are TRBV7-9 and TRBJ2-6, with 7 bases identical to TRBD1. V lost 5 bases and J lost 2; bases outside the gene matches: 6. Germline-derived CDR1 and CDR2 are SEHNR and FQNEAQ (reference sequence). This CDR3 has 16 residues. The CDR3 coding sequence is TGTGCCAGCAGCGTTGAGGGGGCTGCTGGGGCCAACGTCCTGACTTTC. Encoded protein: CASSVEGAAGANVLTF.

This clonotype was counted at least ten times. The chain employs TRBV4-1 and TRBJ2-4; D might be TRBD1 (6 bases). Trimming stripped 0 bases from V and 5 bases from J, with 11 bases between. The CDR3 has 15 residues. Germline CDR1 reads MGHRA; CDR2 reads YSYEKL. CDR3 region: CASSQERAGENIQYF. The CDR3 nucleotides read TGCGCCAGCAGCCAAGAACGGGCAGGGGAAAACATTCAGTACTTC.

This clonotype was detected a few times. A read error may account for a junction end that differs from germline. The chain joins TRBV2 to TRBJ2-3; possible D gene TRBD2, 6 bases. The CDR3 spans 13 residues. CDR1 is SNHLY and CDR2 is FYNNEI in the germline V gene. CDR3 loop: CASTERDSDTQYF. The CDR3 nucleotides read TGTGCCAGCACTGAACGGGACTCCGATACGCAGTATTTT.

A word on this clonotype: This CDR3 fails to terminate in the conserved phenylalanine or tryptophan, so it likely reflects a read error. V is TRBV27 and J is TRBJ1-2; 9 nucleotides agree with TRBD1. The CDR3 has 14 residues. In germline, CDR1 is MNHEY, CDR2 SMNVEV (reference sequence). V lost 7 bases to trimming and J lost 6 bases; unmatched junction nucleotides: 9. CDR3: CASTGQGTQDGYTS. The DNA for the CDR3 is TGTGCCAGCACCGGACAGGGGACGCAGGATGGCTACACCTCC.

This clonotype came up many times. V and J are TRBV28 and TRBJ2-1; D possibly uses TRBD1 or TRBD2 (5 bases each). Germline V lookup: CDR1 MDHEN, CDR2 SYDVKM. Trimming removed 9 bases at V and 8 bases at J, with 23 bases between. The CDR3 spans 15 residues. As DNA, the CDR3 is TGTGCCAGTTGCAGGGTTGGGGGAGCAGTCGATGAGCAGTTCTTC. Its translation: CASCRVGGAVDEQFF.

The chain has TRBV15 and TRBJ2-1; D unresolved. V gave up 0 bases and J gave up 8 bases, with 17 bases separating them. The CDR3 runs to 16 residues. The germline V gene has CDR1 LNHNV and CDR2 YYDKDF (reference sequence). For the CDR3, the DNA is TGTGCCACCAGCAGAGAGACCAGGCTCACTCGCGATGAGCAGTTCTTC. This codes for CATSRETRLTRDEQFF.

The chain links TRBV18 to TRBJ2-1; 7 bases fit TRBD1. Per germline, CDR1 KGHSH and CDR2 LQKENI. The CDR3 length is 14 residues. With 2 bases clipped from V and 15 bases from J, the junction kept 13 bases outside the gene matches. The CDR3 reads CASSPTDRAISTFF. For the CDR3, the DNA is TGTGCCAGCTCACCAACAGACAGGGCGATAAGTACGTTCTTC.

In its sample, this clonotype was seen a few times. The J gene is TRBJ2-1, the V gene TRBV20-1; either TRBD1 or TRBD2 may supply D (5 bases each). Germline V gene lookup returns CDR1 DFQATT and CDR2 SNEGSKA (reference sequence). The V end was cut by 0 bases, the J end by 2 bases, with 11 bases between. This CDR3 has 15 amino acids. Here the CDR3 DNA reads TGCAGTGCTAGAGATGAGGGGCTGCCCTACAATGAGCAGTTCTTC. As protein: CSARDEGLPYNEQFF.

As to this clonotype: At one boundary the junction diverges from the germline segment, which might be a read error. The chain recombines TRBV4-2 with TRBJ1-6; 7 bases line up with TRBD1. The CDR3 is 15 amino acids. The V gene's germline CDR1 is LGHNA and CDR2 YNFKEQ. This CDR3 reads CTSSLKTGPNSPLHF. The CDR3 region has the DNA TGTACCAGCAGCCTTAAGACAGGGCCGAATTCACCCCTCCACTTT.

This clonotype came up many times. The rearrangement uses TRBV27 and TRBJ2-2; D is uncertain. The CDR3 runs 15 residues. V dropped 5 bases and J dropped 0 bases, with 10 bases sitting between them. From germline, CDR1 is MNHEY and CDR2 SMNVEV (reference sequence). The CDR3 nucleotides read TGTGCCAGCAGTCCCCTTCGAACGAACACCGGGGAGCTGTTTTTT. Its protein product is CASSPLRTNTGELFF.

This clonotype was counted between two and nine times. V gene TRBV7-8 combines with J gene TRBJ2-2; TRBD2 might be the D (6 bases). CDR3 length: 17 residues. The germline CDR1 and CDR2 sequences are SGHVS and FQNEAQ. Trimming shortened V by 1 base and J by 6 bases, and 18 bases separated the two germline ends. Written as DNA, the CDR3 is TGTGCCAGCAGCTTAGTTGTCCGGACTATGTTTCCCGGGGAGCTGTTTTTT. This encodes CASSLVVRTMFPGELFF. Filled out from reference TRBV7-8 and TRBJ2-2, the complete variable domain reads GAGVSQSPRYKVAKRGQDVALRCDPISGHVSLFWYQQALGQGPEFLTYFQNEAQLDKSGLPSDRFFAERPEGSVSTLKIQRTQQEDSAVYLCASSLVVRTMFPGELFFGEGSRLTVL.

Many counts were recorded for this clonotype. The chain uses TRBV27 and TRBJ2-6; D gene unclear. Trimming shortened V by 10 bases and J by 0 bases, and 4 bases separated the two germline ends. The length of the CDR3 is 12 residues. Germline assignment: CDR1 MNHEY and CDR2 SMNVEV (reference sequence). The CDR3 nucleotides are TGTGCCACCCGCTCTGGGGCCAACGTCCTGACTTTC. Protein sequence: CATRSGANVLTF.

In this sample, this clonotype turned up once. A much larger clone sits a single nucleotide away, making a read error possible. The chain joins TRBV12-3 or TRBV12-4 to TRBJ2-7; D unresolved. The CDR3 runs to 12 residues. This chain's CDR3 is CAGSLPSYEQYF. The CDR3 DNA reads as TGTGCCGGCAGTTTACCTAGTTACGAGCAGTACTTC.

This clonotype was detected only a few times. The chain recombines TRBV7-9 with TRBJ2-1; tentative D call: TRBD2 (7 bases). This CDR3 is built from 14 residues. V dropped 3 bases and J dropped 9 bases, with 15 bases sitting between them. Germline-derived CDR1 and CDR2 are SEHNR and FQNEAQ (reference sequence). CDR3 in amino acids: CASSFPGGYSEQFF. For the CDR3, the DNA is TGTGCCAGCAGCTTCCCGGGGGGCTATAGTGAGCAGTTCTTC.

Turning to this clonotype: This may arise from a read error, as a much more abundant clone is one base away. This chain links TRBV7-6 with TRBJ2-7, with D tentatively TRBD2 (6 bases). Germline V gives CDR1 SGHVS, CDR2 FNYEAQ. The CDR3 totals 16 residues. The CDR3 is CASGLAARGTPKEQYF. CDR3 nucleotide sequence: TGTGCCAGCGGCTTAGCTGCGCGGGGAACCCCAAAGGAGCAGTACTTC.

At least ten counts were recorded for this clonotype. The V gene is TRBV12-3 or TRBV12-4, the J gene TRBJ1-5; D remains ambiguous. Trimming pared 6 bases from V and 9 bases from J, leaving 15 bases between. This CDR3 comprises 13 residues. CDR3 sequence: CASSPEPRWPQHF. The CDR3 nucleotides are TGTGCCAGCAGCCCTGAGCCTCGGTGGCCCCAGCATTTT.

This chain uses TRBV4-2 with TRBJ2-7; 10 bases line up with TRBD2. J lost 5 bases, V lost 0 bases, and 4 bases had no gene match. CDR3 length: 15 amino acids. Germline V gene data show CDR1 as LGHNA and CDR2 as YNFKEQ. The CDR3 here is CASSQESGGAHEQYF. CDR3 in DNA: TGTGCCAGCAGCCAAGAGAGCGGGGGGGCTCACGAGCAGTACTTC.

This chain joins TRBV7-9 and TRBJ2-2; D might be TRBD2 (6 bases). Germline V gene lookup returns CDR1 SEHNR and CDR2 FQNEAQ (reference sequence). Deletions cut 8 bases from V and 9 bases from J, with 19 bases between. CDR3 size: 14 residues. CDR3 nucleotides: TGTGCCAGCCCCGCCGGGGGTTTGGTGAGGGAGCTGTTTTTT. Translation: CASPAGGLVRELFF. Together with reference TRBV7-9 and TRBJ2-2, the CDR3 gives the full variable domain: DTGVSQNPRHKITKRGQNVTFRCDPISEHNRLYWYRQTLGQGPEFLTYFQNEAQLEKSRLLSDRFSAERPKGSFSTLEIQRTEQGDSAMYLCASPAGGLVRELFFGEGSRLTVL.

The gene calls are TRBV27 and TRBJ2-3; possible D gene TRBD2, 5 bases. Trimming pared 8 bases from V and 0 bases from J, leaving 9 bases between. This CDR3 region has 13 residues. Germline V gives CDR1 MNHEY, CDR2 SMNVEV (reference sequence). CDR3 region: CASLGASTDTQYF. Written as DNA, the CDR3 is TGTGCCAGCTTGGGAGCTAGCACAGATACGCAGTATTTT.